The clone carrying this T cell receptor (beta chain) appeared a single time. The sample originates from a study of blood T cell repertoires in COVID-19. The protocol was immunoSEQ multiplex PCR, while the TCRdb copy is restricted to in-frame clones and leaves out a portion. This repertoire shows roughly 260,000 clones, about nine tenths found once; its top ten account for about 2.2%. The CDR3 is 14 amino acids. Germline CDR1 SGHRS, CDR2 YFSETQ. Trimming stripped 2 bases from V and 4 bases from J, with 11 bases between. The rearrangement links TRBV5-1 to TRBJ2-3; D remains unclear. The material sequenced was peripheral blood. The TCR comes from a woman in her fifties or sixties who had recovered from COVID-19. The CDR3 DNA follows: TGCGCCAGCAGCTTCGGGTCGGTCCCAGATACGCAGTATTTT. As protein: CASSFGSVPDTQYF.